This T cell receptor (beta chain) originates from a study of PD-1 blockade in classical Hodgkin lymphoma. Overall study context: Nivolumab dosed at 3 mg/kg went to patients intravenously every 2 weeks.

Brentuximab vedotin exposure varied among the patients, all of whom had relapsed after autologous stem cell transplantation. With 4 bases removed from V and 2 bases from J, the gap between germline ends came to 5 bases. The CDR3 contains 13 residues. Germline CDR1 is MNHNS and CDR2 is SASEGT. The protocol was immunoSEQ multiplex PCR, while the TCRdb copy is restricted to in-frame clones and leaves out a portion. Of over 90,000 clones in the sample, 80% to 90% were seen once. This clone showed up just once. Its antigen is still unknown. Findings and caveats of the study: It was among complete responders that baseline diversity resembled that of newly diagnosed patients.

The sequencing used peripheral blood mononuclear cells (PBMCs), collected before the second cycle of nivolumab. The chain uses TRBV6-1 and TRBJ1-4, with D unresolved. The receptor was isolated from a human donor with classical Hodgkin lymphoma. In DNA, the CDR3 is TGTGCCAGCAGTGCCGGGACTAATGAAAAACTGTTTTTT. Protein: CASSAGTNEKLFF.